The 8 T cell receptor beta chains listed next were all sequenced from one sample in a study of T cell responses to AZD1222 COVID-19 vaccine. The data were produced by immunoSEQ multiplex PCR, yet TCRdb's version contains in-frame clones alone and is incomplete. The sample holds 150,000 to 200,000 clones, 85% to 95% seen once. The sample was peripheral blood, taken on day 0 of AZD1222 vaccination. These receptors were taken from an adult in good health.

The rearrangement uses TRBV2 and TRBJ2-4; a possible D gene is TRBD1 (6 bases). V lost 6 bases and J 9 bases, leaving 15 bases between the germline ends. Germline V lookup: CDR1 SNHLY, CDR2 FYNNEI. This CDR3 spans 13 amino acids. The DNA of the CDR3 is TGTGCCAGCAGAGCAGGGGTAGAGGGCATTCAGTACTTC. Residues: CASRAGVEGIQYF.

This chain links TRBV9 with TRBJ2-1; D is perhaps TRBD2 (5 bases). V gave up 4 bases and J gave up 4 bases, with 15 bases separating them. Germline V CDR1 and CDR2: SGDLS, YYNGEE. CDR3 length equals 15 residues. The CDR3 DNA sequence: TGTGCCAGCAGCTCCCCACGGAGGCCTTACAATGAGCAGTTCTTC. This translates into CASSSPRRPYNEQFF.

V is TRBV7-2 and J is TRBJ2-1; D is possibly TRBD2 (6 bases). Germline V gene sequence: CDR1 SGHTA, CDR2 FQGNSA. The CDR3 sequence is 15 residues long. V was trimmed by 1 base and J by 8 bases, leaving 15 bases between them. The chain's CDR3 is CASSLDSGGVDEQFF. The CDR3 DNA sequence: TGTGCCAGCAGCTTAGATAGCGGAGGGGTAGATGAGCAGTTCTTC.

CDR3 coding DNA: TGCGCCAGCAGCTTAACGGGACAGGGGGTAGATGGCTACACCTTC. The encoded protein is CASSLTGQGVDGYTF. The chain uses TRBV5-1 and TRBJ1-2; 11 bases map to TRBD1. J lost 6 bases, V lost 2 bases, and 6 bases had no gene match. This CDR3 has 15 amino acids. Germline-derived CDR1 and CDR2 are SGHRS and YFSETQ.

This clone was seen just once. The chain employs TRBV14 and TRBJ1-1; D unresolved. The V end lost 2 bases, the J end lost 2 bases, and 12 bases lay between the germline ends. Germline V gives CDR1 SGHDN, CDR2 FVKESK. This CDR3 has 15 residues. The CDR3 nucleotides read TGTGCCAGCAGCCAAATCGTGACACCTAACACTGAAGCTTTCTTT. Its protein product is CASSQIVTPNTEAFF.

This clone appeared a single time. This chain joins TRBV30 and TRBJ2-7; the D is unclear. Germline CDR1 is GTSNPN and CDR2 is SVGIG (reference sequence). The CDR3 runs 12 residues. V was trimmed by 5 bases and J by 5 bases, leaving 13 bases between them. The CDR3 coding sequence is TGTGCCTGGTCCACAATCCGGGACGAGCAGTACTTC. It codes for CAWSTIRDEQYF.

This clone showed up many times. V gene TRBV4-2 combines with J gene TRBJ2-1, with a tentative D call TRBD2 (6 bases). CDR1 LGHNA and CDR2 YNFKEQ come from the germline V gene. Trimming took off 2 bases at V and 3 bases at J, with 17 bases between the two ends. CDR3 size: 17 residues. The CDR3 sequence: CASSQSASSGYYNEQFF. The CDR3 DNA sequence: TGTGCCAGCAGCCAAAGTGCCTCGAGCGGGTACTACAATGAGCAGTTCTTC.

This clone was seen more than once but under ten times. The gene calls are TRBV7-2 and TRBJ2-7; the match to TRBD2 covers 11 bases. Germline values: CDR1 SGHTA, CDR2 FQGNSA. The CDR3 has 16 residues. V lost 1 base and J lost 7; bases outside the gene matches: 9. The CDR3 nucleotides read TGTGCCAGCAGCTTAGACCCGACTAGCGGGATGGAAGAGCAGTACTTC. It is translated as CASSLDPTSGMEEQYF.